Detailed here is one T cell receptor (beta chain). What antigen it recognizes has not been identified. No clone much larger than this one lies a single base away; base qualities are absent. The data originate from a study of tumor and adjacent non-tumor tissue in lung cancer (dated by TCRdb to about 2018). Some background on the complete study: The cohort included roughly 11 adenocarcinoma, 2 squamous cell carcinoma and 1 small cell lung cancer patients. Ages among the roughly 15 patients ranged from about 30 to 80 years, there were approximately ten men and 5 women, and disease was at TNM stage I to III. In total, sequencing yielded some 130 million productive TCRbeta reads, which works out to an average of approximately 4.1 million reads per sample. The study compared bulk TCRbeta repertoires between lung tumor tissue and matched distant non-tumor lung tissue from over twelve lung cancer patients. A few dozen paired specimens, one tumor and one normal lung sample per patient, were profiled by TCRbeta CDR3 sequencing. Broad study findings and their caveats: Significantly higher TCR diversity was found in younger patients, and higher tumor TCR diversity was associated with shorter overall and disease-free survival. Neither the sequencing platform nor unique molecular identifiers are named or mentioned anywhere in the methods. Tumor tissue showed significantly greater TCR diversity (inverse Simpson) than normal lung tissue (roughly 430 vs 170, P = 0.0075, Mann-Whitney U test). A significantly larger cumulative share of the repertoire was made up by the top 100 clones in normal lung than in tumor tissue. The cohort had only roughly 14 patients, and the authors noted that larger samples and more detailed clinical data are needed. Peripheral blood was not sequenced, so blood TCRbeta repertoires were not examined in the lung cancer patients of the study.

As encoded in the germline V gene, CDR1 is MGHRA while CDR2 is YSYEKL. V and J lose 4 bases and 1 base, and a span of 14 bases separates them. From the cysteine through the phenylalanine, the CDR3 covers 15 amino acids. The only DNA kept is the CDR3, 45 bases in frame from the first base. RNA was isolated from bulk unsorted tissue, and RNA quality was assessed with a NanoDrop ND-1000 and an Agilent 2100. Donors were newly diagnosed lung cancer patients admitted for thoracic surgery in China between August and November 2014, without prior chemotherapy. The study excluded patients who had received radiotherapy or chemotherapy before or who had another cancer at the same time. Pieces of surgical tissue measuring about 1-2 cm3 were kept in RNAlater solution and stored at -80 degrees C until use. Libraries came from multiplex PCR. The data were produced on an Illumina HiSeq 2500. TCRbeta libraries were constructed through three rounds of nested PCR with primers (Table S4) according to protocols adapted from ARM-PCR. PCR products of 200-500 bp were gel-excised and purified with the QIAquick gel extraction kit before sequencing. The original pipeline was this. Trimmomatic was used to clean the reads, FLASH merged the cleaned reads into complete CDR3 sequences, and MiTCR assigned the sequences to V(D)J germline segments. Clonal diversity was computed as the inverse Simpson's index with VDJtools. Productive reads were defined as in-frame sequences without a premature stop codon. TCRdb cleaned the public reads at Q25 with fastp, built clones with MiXCR and kept in-frame beta chains. Each entry is one CDR3 protein sequence, shown with its most common DNA and genes. TCRdb assigned the V and J calls; the authors' analysis was not used. This sample is represented by tens of thousands of distinct CDR3 sequences; roughly two thirds of them were singletons. The ten most abundant clones make up 8% to 9.5% of the sample.

Sequencing input: lung tumor tissue. The sequence is built from TRBV4-1 and TRBJ2-7; TRBD2 is a possible D gene, resting on 6 matching bases. The sequence derives from a woman in her forties with non-small cell lung cancer. The CDR3 reads CASSPSEGSSYEQYF. DNA sequence: TGCGCCAGCAGCCCCTCGGAGGGGAGTTCCTACGAGCAGTACTTC.